Listed below are T cell receptor beta chains from one sample, sequenced in a study of T cell responses to AZD1222 COVID-19 vaccine. This table comes from immunoSEQ multiplex PCR, and its TCRdb copy is limited to in-frame clones, with some not included. The top ten hold less than 1.3% of the sample, which has 100,000 to 150,000 clones, roughly 90% seen once. The source was peripheral blood, collected 28 days after the second AZD1222 dose. These receptors were taken from an adult who received the AZD1222 COVID-19 vaccine. Each CDR3 is given with its conserved first and last residue. Fields, in order: D gene, clone size, J gene, V gene, CDR3 length, CDR3 protein, CDR3 DNA. A D gene is named only where the DNA matches it firmly. Not all rows give a size; the values are once, few, many and, for expanded clones, a class.

NA	NA	TRBJ2-1	TRBV6-5	16	CASSYSRTSSYNEQFF	TGTGCCAGCAGTTACTCCCGAACAAGCTCCTACAATGAGCAGTTCTTC
TRBD1	NA	TRBJ1-1	TRBV2	11	CASDRGTEAFF	TGTGCCAGTGACAGGGGCACTGAAGCTTTCTTT
NA	NA	TRBJ1-1	TRBV18	14	CASSPDGPNTEAFF	TGTGCCAGCTCACCCGATGGACCGAACACTGAAGCTTTCTTT
NA	once	TRBJ2-1	TRBV6-5	14	CASSYSAADNEQFF	TGTGCCAGCAGTTACTCGGCAGCTGACAATGAGCAGTTCTTC
NA	NA	TRBJ2-1	TRBV9	19	CASSVATVFSPSSYNEQFF	TGTGCCAGCAGCGTAGCTACGGTTTTCTCGCCAAGCTCCTACAATGAGCAGTTCTTC
TRBD1	NA	TRBJ1-2	TRBV6-5	13	CASRSTGEGGYTF	TGTGCCAGCAGATCAACAGGGGAGGGTGGCTACACCTTC
TRBD1	NA	TRBJ2-2	TRBV7-7	14	CASSTGLFTGELFF	TGTGCTAGCTCGACAGGGTTGTTCACCGGGGAGCTGTTTTTT
TRBD1	NA	TRBJ2-2	TRBV5-4	14	CASSEDRAVGELFF	TGTGCCAGCAGCGAGGACAGGGCGGTCGGGGAGCTGTTTTTT
TRBD2	NA	TRBJ2-3	TRBV3-1/TRBV3-2	19	CASSHGGLAGAVVTDTQYF	TGTGCCAGCAGCCATGGAGGACTAGCGGGAGCTGTGGTGACAGATACGCAGTATTTT
NA	NA	TRBJ1-6	TRBV11-2	18	CASSSRRFNSRNNSPLHF	TGTGCCAGCAGCTCCCGTCGTTTCAACAGTCGGAATAATTCACCCCTCCACTTT